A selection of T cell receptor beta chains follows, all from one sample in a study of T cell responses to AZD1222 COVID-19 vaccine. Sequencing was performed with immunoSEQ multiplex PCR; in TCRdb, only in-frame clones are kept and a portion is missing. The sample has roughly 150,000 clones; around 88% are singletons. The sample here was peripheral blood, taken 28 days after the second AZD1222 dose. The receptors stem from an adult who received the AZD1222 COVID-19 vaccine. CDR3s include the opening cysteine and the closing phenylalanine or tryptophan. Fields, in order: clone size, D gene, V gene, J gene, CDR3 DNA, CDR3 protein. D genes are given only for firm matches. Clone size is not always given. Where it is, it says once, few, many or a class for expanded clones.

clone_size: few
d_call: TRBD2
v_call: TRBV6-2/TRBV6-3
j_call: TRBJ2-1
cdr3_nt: TGTGCCAGCAGTAGACTAGCGGGTGAGCAGTTCTTC
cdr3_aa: CASSRLAGEQFF

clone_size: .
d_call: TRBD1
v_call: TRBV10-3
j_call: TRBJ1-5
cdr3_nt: TGTGCCATCAGTGGGACAGGGGGCTTAGGCAATCAGCCCCAGCATTTT
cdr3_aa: CAISGTGGLGNQPQHF

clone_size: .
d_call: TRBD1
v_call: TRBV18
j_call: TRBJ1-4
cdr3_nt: TGTGCCAGCTCACCACAGAAGGCTCCCCAGGGGGTGTTTTTT
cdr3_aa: CASSPQKAPQGVFF

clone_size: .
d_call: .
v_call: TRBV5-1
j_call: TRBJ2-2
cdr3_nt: TGCGCCAGCAGCTTGAACAGGGCGAACACCGGGGAGCTGTTTTTT
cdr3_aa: CASSLNRANTGELFF

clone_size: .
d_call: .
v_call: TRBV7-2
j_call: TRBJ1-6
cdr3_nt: TGTGCCAGCAGCCCCACGGGGACGCGGGTTTCACCCCTCCACTTT
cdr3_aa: CASSPTGTRVSPLHF

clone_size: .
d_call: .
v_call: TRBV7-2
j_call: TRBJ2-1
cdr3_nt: TGTGCCAGCAGCTTAGCGGGGGATTCCTACAATGAGCAGTTCTTC
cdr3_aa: CASSLAGDSYNEQFF

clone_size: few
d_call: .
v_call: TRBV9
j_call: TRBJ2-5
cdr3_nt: TGTGCCAGCAGCGTTAACTCGACCCAGTACTTC
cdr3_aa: CASSVNSTQYF

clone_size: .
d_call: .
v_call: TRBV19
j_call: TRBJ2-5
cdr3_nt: TGTGCCAGTAGAGGCAAGGGTACGGAGACCCAGTACTTC
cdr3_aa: CASRGKGTETQYF

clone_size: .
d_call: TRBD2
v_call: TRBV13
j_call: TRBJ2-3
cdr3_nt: TGTGCCAGCAGCCCGAAGATAGCGGGGGAACAGGAGGCAGATACGCAGTATTTT
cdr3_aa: CASSPKIAGEQEADTQYF

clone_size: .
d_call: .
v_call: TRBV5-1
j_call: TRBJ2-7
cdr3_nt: TGCGCCAGCAGCTTGGTAGGTTGCAAGCAGTACTTC
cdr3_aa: CASSLVGCKQYF

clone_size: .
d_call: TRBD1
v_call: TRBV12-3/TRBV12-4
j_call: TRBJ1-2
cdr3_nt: TGTGCCAGCAGCTCCGGACAGGCCTATGGCTACACCTTC
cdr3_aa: CASSSGQAYGYTF

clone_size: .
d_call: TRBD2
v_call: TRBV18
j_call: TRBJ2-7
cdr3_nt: TGTGCCAGCTCACCAATGACTAGCGTGTCCTACGAGCAGTACTTC
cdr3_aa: CASSPMTSVSYEQYF

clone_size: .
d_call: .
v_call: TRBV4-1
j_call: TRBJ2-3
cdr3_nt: TGCGCCAGCAGCACCCGAATCGGCACAGATACGCAGTATTTT
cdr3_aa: CASSTRIGTDTQYF

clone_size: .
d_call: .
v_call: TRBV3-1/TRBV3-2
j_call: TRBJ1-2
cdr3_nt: TGTGCCAGCTCCCTGGGGCAGGGCTATGGCTACACCTTC
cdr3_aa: CASSLGQGYGYTF

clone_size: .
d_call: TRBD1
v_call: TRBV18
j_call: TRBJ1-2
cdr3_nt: TGTGCCAGCTCACCAGGGACAGGGGGCGCGCCCTACACCTTC
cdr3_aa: CASSPGTGGAPYTF

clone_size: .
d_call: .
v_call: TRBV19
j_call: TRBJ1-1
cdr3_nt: TGTGCCAGTAGTCTTCCGGACAAAAAAGCTTTCTTT
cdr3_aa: CASSLPDKKAFF

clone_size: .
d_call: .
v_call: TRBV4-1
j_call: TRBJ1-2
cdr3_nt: TGCGCCAGCAGCCAAGATTCTCAGCTGGACTATGGCTACACCTTC
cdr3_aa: CASSQDSQLDYGYTF